These T cell receptor beta chains were read from a single sample in a study of regulatory T cells in long-lasting Graves disease. A single record per CDR3 protein comes from TCRdb applying MiXCR to the multiplex PCR reads. In the table there are 530,000 or so distinct CDR3 sequences, roughly 15% of which are singletons. The same sample was also used in a study of T cells in Graves' hyperthyroidism and ophthalmopathy.

Sequences were derived from peripheral blood mononuclear cells (PBMCs), sampled at new diagnosis, from a patient treated with antithyroid drugs. The receptors stem from a man between 18 and 35 years old with Graves disease. Both conserved end residues are trimmed from each CDR3. Size tells how often a clone was seen (once, few, many) or the class of an expanded clone, and some rows leave it out.

TRBJ1-5 14 TRBV2 - ASSLSVTDSNQPQH
TRBJ2-3 13 TRBV10-3 many AISETSGSTDTQY
TRBJ2-7 11 TRBV20-1 - SARPVAGYDQY
TRBJ2-1 13 TRBV6-2/TRBV6-3 few ASSSTRDRYNEQF
TRBJ2-3 15 TRBV3-1 many ASRGLAGDVWTDTQY
TRBJ2-7 9 TRBV25-1 - ATQFFYEQY
TRBJ2-2 11 TRBV30 many AWRPANTGELF
TRBJ2-1 11 TRBV29-1 few SVEVDTINEQF
TRBJ1-2 10 TRBV2 many ARDRTNYGYT
TRBJ2-2 14 TRBV18 - ASSPVGTANTGELF
TRBJ1-4 13 TRBV5-6 once ASSLFQADNEKLF
TRBJ2-4 12 TRBV5-4 - ASSLLATGNIQY